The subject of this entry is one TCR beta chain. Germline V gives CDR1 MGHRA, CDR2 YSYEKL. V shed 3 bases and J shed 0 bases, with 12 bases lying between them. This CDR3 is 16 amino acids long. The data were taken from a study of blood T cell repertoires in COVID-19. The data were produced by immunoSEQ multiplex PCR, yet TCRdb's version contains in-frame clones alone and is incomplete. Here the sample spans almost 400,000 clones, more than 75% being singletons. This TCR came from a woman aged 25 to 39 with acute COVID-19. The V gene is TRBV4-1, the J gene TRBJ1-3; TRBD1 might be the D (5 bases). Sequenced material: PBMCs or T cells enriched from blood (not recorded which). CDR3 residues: CASSQGPSSSGNTIYF. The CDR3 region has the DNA TGCGCCAGCAGCCAGGGGCCTTCTTCCTCTGGAAACACCATATATTTT.